Each of the 2 T cell receptor beta chains below was sequenced from the same sample in a study of T cell responses to AZD1222 COVID-19 vaccine. TCRdb's copy holds only in-frame clones and misses some; the assay was immunoSEQ multiplex PCR. This repertoire shows roughly 99,000 clones, over 80% found once; its top ten account for around 8.6%. This material consisted of peripheral blood, taken 28 days after the second AZD1222 dose. The origin of the receptors is an adult who received the AZD1222 COVID-19 vaccine.

This chain links TRBV27 with TRBJ1-2, with D perhaps matching TRBD1 (6 bases). Trimming left V 2 bases short and J 4 bases short, with 23 bases between. The CDR3 is made up of 18 amino acids. CDR1 MNHEY and CDR2 SMNVEV come from the germline V gene (reference sequence). CDR3 loop: CASSLGPSFSGGPYGYTF. In nucleotides, the CDR3 is TGTGCCAGCAGTTTAGGTCCGAGCTTCTCCGGGGGGCCCTATGGCTACACCTTC.

V is TRBV11-3 and J is TRBJ1-1; TRBD1 is a possible D gene (5 bases). Germline-derived CDR1 and CDR2 are SGHNT and YENEEA. The CDR3 is made up of 14 amino acids. V lost 3 bases, J lost 1 base, and 9 bases lay in between. Here the CDR3 reads CASSFSGGNTEAFF. The CDR3 coding sequence is TGTGCCAGCAGCTTTTCCGGGGGGAACACTGAAGCTTTCTTT.